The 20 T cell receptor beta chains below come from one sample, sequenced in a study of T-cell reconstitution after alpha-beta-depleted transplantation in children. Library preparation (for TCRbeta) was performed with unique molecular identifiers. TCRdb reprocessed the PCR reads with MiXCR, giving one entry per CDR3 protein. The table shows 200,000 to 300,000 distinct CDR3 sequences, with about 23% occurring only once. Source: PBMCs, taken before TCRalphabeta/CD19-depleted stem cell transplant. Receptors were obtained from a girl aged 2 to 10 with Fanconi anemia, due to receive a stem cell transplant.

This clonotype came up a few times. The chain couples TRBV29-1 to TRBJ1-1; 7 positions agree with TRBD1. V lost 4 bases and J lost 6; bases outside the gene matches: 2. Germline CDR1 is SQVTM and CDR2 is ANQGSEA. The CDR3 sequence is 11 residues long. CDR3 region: CSVGQGAEAFF. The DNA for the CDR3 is TGCAGCGTTGGACAGGGTGCTGAAGCTTTCTTT.

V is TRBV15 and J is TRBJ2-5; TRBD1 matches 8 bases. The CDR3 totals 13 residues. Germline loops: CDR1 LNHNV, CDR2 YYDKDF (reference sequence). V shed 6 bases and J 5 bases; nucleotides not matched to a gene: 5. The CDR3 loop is CATSTGGMETQYF. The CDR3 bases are TGTGCCACCAGTACAGGGGGAATGGAGACCCAGTACTTC.

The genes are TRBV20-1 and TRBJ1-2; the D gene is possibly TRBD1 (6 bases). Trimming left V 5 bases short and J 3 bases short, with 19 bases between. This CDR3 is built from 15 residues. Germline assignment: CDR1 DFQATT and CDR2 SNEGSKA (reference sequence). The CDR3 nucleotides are TGCAGTGCTGGGGTACAGGGTACGAAGGACTATGGCTACACCTTC. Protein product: CSAGVQGTKDYGYTF.

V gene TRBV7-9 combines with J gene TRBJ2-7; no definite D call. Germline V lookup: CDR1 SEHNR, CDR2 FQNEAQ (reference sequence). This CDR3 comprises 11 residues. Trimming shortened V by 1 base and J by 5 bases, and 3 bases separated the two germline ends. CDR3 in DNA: TGTGCCAGCAGCTTAGAAGACGAGCAGTACTTC. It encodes CASSLEDEQYF. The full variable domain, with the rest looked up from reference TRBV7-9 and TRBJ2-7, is DTGVSQNPRHKITKRGQNVTFRCDPISEHNRLYWYRQTLGQGPEFLTYFQNEAQLEKSRLLSDRFSAERPKGSFSTLEIQRTEQGDSAMYLCASSLEDEQYFGPGTRLTVT.

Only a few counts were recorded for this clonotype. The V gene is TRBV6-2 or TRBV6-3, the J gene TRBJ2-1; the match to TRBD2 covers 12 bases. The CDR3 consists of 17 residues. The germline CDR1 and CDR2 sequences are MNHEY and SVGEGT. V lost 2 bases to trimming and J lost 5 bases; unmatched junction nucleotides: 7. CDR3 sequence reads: CASSYPFGLAGNNEQFF. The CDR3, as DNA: TGTGCCAGCAGTTACCCCTTCGGACTAGCGGGGAACAATGAGCAGTTCTTC.

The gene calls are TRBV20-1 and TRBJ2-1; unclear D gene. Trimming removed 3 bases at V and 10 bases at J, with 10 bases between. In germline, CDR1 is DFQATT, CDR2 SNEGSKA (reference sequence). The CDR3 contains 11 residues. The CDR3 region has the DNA TGCAGTGCTAGTGGTGGGTACGAGCAGTTCTTC. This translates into CSASGGYEQFF.

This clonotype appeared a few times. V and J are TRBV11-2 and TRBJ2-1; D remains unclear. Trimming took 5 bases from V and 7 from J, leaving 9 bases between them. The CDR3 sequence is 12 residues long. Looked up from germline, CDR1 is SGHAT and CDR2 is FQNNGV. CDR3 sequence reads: CASSRDLNEQFF. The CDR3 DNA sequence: TGTGCCAGCAGCCGAGACCTGAATGAGCAGTTCTTC.

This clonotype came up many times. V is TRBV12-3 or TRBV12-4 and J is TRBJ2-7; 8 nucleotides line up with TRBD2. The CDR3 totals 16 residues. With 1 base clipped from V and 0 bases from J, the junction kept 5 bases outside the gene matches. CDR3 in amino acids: CASSLGGGGTSYEQYF. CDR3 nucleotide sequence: TGTGCCAGCAGTTTAGGCGGCGGGGGGACCTCCTACGAGCAGTACTTC.

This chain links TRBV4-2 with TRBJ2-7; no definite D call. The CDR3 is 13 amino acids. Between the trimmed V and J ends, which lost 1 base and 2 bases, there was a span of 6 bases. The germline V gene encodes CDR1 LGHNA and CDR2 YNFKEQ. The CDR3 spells CASSQGIPYEQYF. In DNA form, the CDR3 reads TGTGCCAGCAGCCAAGGTATCCCCTACGAGCAGTACTTC.

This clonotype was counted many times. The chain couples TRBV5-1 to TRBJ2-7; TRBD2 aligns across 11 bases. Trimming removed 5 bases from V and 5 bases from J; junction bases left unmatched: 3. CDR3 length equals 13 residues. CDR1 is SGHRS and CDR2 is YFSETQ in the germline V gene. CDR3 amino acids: CASRQLAGDEQYF. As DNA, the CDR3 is TGCGCCAGCAGACAACTAGCGGGAGACGAGCAGTACTTC. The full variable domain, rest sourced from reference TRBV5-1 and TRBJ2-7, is KAGVTQTPRYLIKTRGQQVTLSCSPISGHRSVSWYQQTPGQGLQFLFEYFSETQRNKGNFPGRFSGRQFSNSRSEMNVSTLELGDSALYLCASRQLAGDEQYFGPGTRLTVT.

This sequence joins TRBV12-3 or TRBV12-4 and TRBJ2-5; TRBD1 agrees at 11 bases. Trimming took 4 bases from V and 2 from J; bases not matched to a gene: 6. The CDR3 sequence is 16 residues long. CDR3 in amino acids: CASSYGTGGGQETQYF. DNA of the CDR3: TGTGCCAGCAGTTACGGGACAGGGGGAGGGCAAGAGACCCAGTACTTC.

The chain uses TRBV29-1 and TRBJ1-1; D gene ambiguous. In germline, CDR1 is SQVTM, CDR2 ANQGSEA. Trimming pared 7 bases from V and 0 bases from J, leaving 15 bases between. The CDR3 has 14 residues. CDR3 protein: CSAAEQSLNTEAFF. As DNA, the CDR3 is TGCAGCGCTGCGGAACAGTCGCTGAACACTGAAGCTTTCTTT.

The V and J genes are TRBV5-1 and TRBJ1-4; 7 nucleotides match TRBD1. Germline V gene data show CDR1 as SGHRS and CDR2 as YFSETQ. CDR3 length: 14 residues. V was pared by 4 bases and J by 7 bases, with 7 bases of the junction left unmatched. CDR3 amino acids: CASSASTGSEKLFF. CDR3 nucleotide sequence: TGCGCCAGCAGCGCCTCGACAGGGTCTGAAAAACTGTTTTTT.

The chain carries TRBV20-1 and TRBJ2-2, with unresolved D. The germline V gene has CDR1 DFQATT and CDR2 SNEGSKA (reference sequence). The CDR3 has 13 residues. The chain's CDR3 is CSPAVPATGELFF. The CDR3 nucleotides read TGCAGCCCTGCTGTCCCGGCGACCGGGGAGCTGTTTTTT.

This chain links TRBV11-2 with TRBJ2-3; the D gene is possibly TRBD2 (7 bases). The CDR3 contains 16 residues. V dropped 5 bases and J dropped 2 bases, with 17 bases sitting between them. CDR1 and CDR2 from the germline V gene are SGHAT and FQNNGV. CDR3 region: CASSETSGGNTDTQYF. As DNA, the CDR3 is TGTGCCAGCAGCGAAACCTCGGGGGGCAACACAGATACGCAGTATTTT.

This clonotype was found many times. DNA for the CDR3: TGTGCCAGCAGCGTAGGTCGGGGACGCACAGATACGCAGTATTTT. It encodes CASSVGRGRTDTQYF. The chain has TRBV9 and TRBJ2-3; D might be TRBD1 or TRBD2, each matching 5 bases. V shed 0 bases and J shed 1 base, with 9 bases lying between them. From germline, CDR1 is SGDLS and CDR2 YYNGEE. This CDR3 comprises 15 residues.

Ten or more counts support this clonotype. The CDR3 protein is CSASLGGRNYEQYF. The CDR3 DNA reads as TGCAGTGCTTCATTAGGCGGCCGAAACTACGAGCAGTACTTC. V usage is TRBV20-1 and J usage is TRBJ2-7; no clear D gene. V was trimmed by 5 bases and J by 3 bases, leaving 17 bases between them. The CDR3 has 14 amino acids. The germline gives CDR1 DFQATT, CDR2 SNEGSKA (reference sequence).

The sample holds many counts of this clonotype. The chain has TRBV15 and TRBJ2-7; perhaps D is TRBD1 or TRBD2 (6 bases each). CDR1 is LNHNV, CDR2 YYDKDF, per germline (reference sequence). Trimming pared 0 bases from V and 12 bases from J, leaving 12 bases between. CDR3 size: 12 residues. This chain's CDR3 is CATSRDDGGRYF. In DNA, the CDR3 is TGTGCCACCAGCAGAGATGACGGGGGCCGGTACTTC.

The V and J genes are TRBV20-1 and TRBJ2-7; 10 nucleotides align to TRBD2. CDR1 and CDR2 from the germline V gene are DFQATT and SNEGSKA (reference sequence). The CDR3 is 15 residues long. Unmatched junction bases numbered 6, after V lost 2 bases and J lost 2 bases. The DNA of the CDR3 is TGCAGTGCTAGACCGAGGACTAGCGGAACCTACGAGCAGTACTTC. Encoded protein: CSARPRTSGTYEQYF.

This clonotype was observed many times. The CDR3 loop is CSAPLRVSEDNEQFF. In DNA form, the CDR3 reads TGCAGTGCCCCCCTGAGGGTTAGTGAGGACAATGAGCAGTTCTTC. The V and J genes are TRBV20-1 and TRBJ2-1; TRBD2 might be the D (5 bases). Germline V gives CDR1 DFQATT, CDR2 SNEGSKA (reference sequence). The CDR3 extends over 15 amino acids. V was shortened by 6 bases and J by 5 bases, with 20 bases between the two germline ends.